These 27 T cell receptor beta chains originate from one sample sequenced in a study of cytomegalovirus exposure and HLA in healthy donors listed by TCRdb under 2017. Library method: the immunoSEQ multiplex PCR assay. For the multiplex PCR, a mixture combining 60 forward primers for TCR Vbeta segments and 13 reverse primers for TCR Jbeta segments was used. The table was pulled from immuneACCESS by TCRdb, which kept in-frame rearrangements only. Such tables lose some clones; where checked, under half of the loss comes from unresolved V genes, and the rest has no known cause. This sample gives around 130,000 clones in total; 60% to 80% of them show up just once. In total, the top ten clones hold roughly 3% of the sample. The sample was PBMCs. These receptors were taken from a woman aged 60-75 years in good health and CMV-seropositive.

The chain is built from TRBV2 and TRBJ2-7; D perhaps matches TRBD2 (6 bases). Germline CDR1 reads SNHLY; CDR2 reads FYNNEI. V gave up 3 bases and J gave up 5 bases, with 14 bases separating them. The CDR3 sequence is 14 residues long. CDR3: CASSDPGARNEQYF. In nucleotides, the CDR3 is TGTGCCAGCAGTGATCCGGGAGCGAGGAACGAGCAGTACTTC.

The chain links TRBV6-1 to TRBJ1-5, with a tentative D call TRBD1 (6 bases). This CDR3 has 14 amino acids. V gave up 8 bases and J gave up 5 bases, with 16 bases separating them. Germline CDR1 reads MNHNS; CDR2 reads SASEGT. CDR3 DNA: TGTGCCAGCGATCCGGGACACCCGTATCAGCCCCAGCATTTT. It translates to CASDPGHPYQPQHF.

This chain uses TRBV7-8 with TRBJ1-1; D call uncertain. Trimming stripped 6 bases from V and 1 base from J, with 9 bases between. Germline V gene data show CDR1 as SGHVS and CDR2 as FQNEAQ. This CDR3 is 13 amino acids long. The CDR3 region is CASSFTENTEAFF. The CDR3, as DNA: TGTGCCAGCAGTTTTACTGAGAACACTGAAGCTTTCTTT.

This chain links TRBV15 with TRBJ2-7; 12 positions match TRBD2. This CDR3 is built from 14 residues. The germline gives CDR1 LNHNV, CDR2 YYDKDF (reference sequence). V gave up 6 bases and J gave up 7 bases; unmatched junction bases: 7. The chain's CDR3 is CATRLAGGRGEQYF. The DNA of the CDR3 is TGTGCCACCAGGCTAGCGGGGGGGCGGGGAGAGCAGTACTTC.

As for this clone: The same CDR3 can be traced to other DNA sequences in this sample. The genes are TRBV6-5 and TRBJ2-3; the match to TRBD1 covers 7 bases. Trimming at V came to 2 bases and at J to 5 bases, leaving 10 bases not matched to a gene. The germline CDR1 and CDR2 sequences are MNHEY and SVGAGI. The CDR3 runs to 16 residues. The CDR3 DNA is TGTGCCAGCAGTTACGGGAGTGACAGGGTCGGAGATACGCAGTATTTT. It specifies CASSYGSDRVGDTQYF.

The genes are TRBV5-1 and TRBJ1-5; the D gene is possibly TRBD1 (5 bases). In germline, CDR1 is SGHRS, CDR2 YFSETQ. The V and J ends lost 4 bases and 7 bases respectively, with 15 bases between them. There are 14 residues in the CDR3. The CDR3 protein is CASSKDQGGQPQHF. The CDR3 DNA reads as TGCGCCAGCAGCAAGGACCAGGGAGGACAGCCCCAGCATTTT.

The chain links TRBV7-3 to TRBJ1-1, with no clear D. From germline, CDR1 is SGHTA and CDR2 FQGTGA. V dropped 6 bases and J dropped 1 base, with 9 bases sitting between them. This CDR3 comprises 13 residues. CDR3 DNA: TGTGCCAGCAGTCCCTTCCCGAACACTGAAGCTTTCTTT. This codes for CASSPFPNTEAFF.

The chain has TRBV11-3 and TRBJ2-1, with D possibly TRBD2 on 6 matching bases. V shed 5 bases and J shed 9 bases, with 17 bases lying between them. CDR3 length: 14 residues. The germline gives CDR1 SGHNT, CDR2 YENEEA. The CDR3 DNA sequence: TGTGCCAGCAGCCTAGGGACTCTTAGAGGTGAGCAGTTCTTC. This codes for CASSLGTLRGEQFF.

This chain uses TRBV5-1 with TRBJ1-3; D is perhaps TRBD1 (6 bases). The CDR3 totals 17 residues. CDR1 and CDR2 (germline): SGHRS, YFSETQ. Trimming stripped 1 base from V and 0 bases from J, with 14 bases between. The CDR3 region has the DNA TGCGCCAGCAGCTTGCTCTCTTCCAGGGGCTCTGGAAACACCATATATTTT. Amino acid sequence: CASSLLSSRGSGNTIYF.

The rearrangement links TRBV15 to TRBJ2-1; D is undetermined. Germline-derived CDR1 and CDR2 are LNHNV and YYDKDF (reference sequence). The CDR3 loop spans 16 amino acids. V lost 5 bases to trimming and J lost 0 bases, with 14 bases between them. The CDR3 region is CATSDKQKSSYNEQFF. The CDR3 DNA reads TGTGCCACCAGCGATAAACAGAAAAGCTCCTACAATGAGCAGTTCTTC.

The chain uses TRBV25-1 and TRBJ1-2, with D possibly being TRBD1 (5 bases). CDR3 size: 13 residues. Looked up from germline, CDR1 is MGHDK and CDR2 is SYGVNS. V was shortened by 6 bases and J by 7 bases, with 15 bases between the two germline ends. CDR3 loop: CASSPLTRGGYTF. In DNA, the CDR3 is TGTGCCAGCAGCCCCCTGACAAGGGGTGGCTACACCTTC.

The chain uses TRBV11-2 and TRBJ2-5; 11 bases map to TRBD2. The germline gives CDR1 SGHAT, CDR2 FQNNGV. Trimming took 5 bases from V and 2 from J; bases not matched to a gene: 4. The CDR3 is made up of 15 amino acids. The chain's CDR3 is CASSTGLAEQETQYF. The DNA of the CDR3 is TGTGCCAGCAGCACGGGACTAGCGGAACAAGAGACCCAGTACTTC.

The chain has TRBV14 and TRBJ2-1, with 11 positions matching TRBD2. The V and J ends lost 3 bases and 12 bases, in that order; junction bases with no gene match: 7. The length of the CDR3 is 14 residues. Germline V lookup: CDR1 SGHDN, CDR2 FVKESK. CDR3 sequence: CASSHLTSGARQFF. DNA of the CDR3: TGTGCCAGCAGCCACCTGACTAGCGGGGCGCGGCAGTTCTTC.

This clone was detected only once. The chain uses TRBV5-1 and TRBJ1-3; D possibly corresponds to TRBD1 (5 bases). The CDR3 length is 13 residues. Trimming left V 5 bases short and J 2 bases short, with 8 bases between. Germline values: CDR1 SGHRS, CDR2 YFSETQ. CDR3 bases: TGCGCCAGCAGAAGGGGAACTGGAAACACCATATATTTT. Translation: CASRRGTGNTIYF.

The CDR3 here is CASSAWANEQFF. CDR3 DNA sequence: TGTGCCAGCAGCGCCTGGGCGAATGAGCAGTTCTTC. This chain uses TRBV7-8 with TRBJ2-1; D remains ambiguous. Germline CDR1 SGHVS, CDR2 FQNEAQ. Between the trimmed V and J ends, which lost 5 bases and 7 bases, there was a span of 9 bases. CDR3 length: 12 residues.

The rearrangement links TRBV6-6 to TRBJ2-5; 9 bases match TRBD1. Germline CDR1 and CDR2: MNHNY and SVGAGI (reference sequence). The length of the CDR3 is 14 residues. Unmatched junction bases numbered 1, after V lost 0 bases and J lost 5 bases. The CDR3 loop reads CASSYSDRGETQYF. The CDR3 nucleotides read TGTGCCAGCAGTTACTCCGACAGGGGGGAGACCCAGTACTTC.

This chain links TRBV6-1 with TRBJ1-1, with D uncertain. CDR1 is MNHNS and CDR2 is SASEGT in the germline V gene. The CDR3 runs 13 residues. V lost 5 bases to trimming and J lost 0 bases, with 7 bases between them. CDR3 DNA: TGTGCCAGCAGTATCACAGTGAACACTGAAGCTTTCTTT. Translation: CASSITVNTEAFF.

The chain recombines TRBV6-5 with TRBJ2-7; 8 bases match TRBD2. Trimming cost V 6 bases and J 0 bases; bases outside gene matches: 4. CDR3 length: 14 amino acids. Germline CDR1 MNHEY, CDR2 SVGAGI. CDR3 in amino acids: CASRAGASSYEQYF. CDR3 coding DNA: TGTGCCAGCAGAGCGGGGGCGAGCTCCTACGAGCAGTACTTC.

This chain connects TRBV4-1 to TRBJ1-1; TRBD1 agrees at 8 bases. The junction had 8 bases not matched to a gene; V was cut back by 3 bases and J by 5 bases. The germline gives CDR1 MGHRA, CDR2 YSYEKL. The CDR3 covers 15 residues. The CDR3 region has the DNA TGCGCCAGCAGCCAGGGGTCCGACAGGGGTACTGAAGCTTTCTTT. This codes for CASSQGSDRGTEAFF.

This chain uses TRBV19 with TRBJ1-2; TRBD1 matches 8 bases. Germline trimming cut 7 bases from V and 1 base from J; bases unmatched to any gene: 14. Germline loops: CDR1 LNHDA, CDR2 SQIVND (reference sequence). This CDR3 has 17 residues. CDR3 in DNA: TGTGCCAGTACCGGTGGGGGACAGGTTCTGTATAACTATGGCTACACCTTC. Its translation is CASTGGGQVLYNYGYTF.

V gene TRBV29-1 combines with J gene TRBJ2-6, with 7 positions matching TRBD1. Germline CDR1 reads SQVTM; CDR2 reads ANQGSEA. The CDR3 has 16 residues. With V trimmed by 2 bases and J by 2 bases, 6 bases remained unmatched. The CDR3, as DNA: TGCAGCGTTGAACAGGGGGTGGTAACTGGGGCCAACGTCCTGACTTTC. Its translation is CSVEQGVVTGANVLTF.

This chain joins TRBV7-9 and TRBJ1-2; TRBD1 agrees at 7 bases. The V gene's germline CDR1 is SEHNR and CDR2 FQNEAQ (reference sequence). V gave up 2 bases and J gave up 4 bases; unmatched junction bases: 1. The CDR3 length is 13 residues. The CDR3 bases are TGTGCCAGCAGCTTATGGGACAGCTATGGCTACACCTTC. Its protein is CASSLWDSYGYTF.

As for this clone: One end of the junction fails to match germline, which may point to a read error. V usage is TRBV7-9 and J usage is TRBJ1-2; D ambiguous. The CDR3 consists of 13 residues. CDR1 SEHNR and CDR2 FQNEAQ come from the germline V gene (reference sequence). The CDR3: CSSSASMDYGYTF. DNA of the CDR3: TGTTCCAGCAGCGCGTCCATGGACTATGGCTACACCTTC.

The chain carries TRBV11-2 and TRBJ1-1, with D possibly being TRBD1 (5 bases). V was shortened by 5 bases and J by 6 bases, with 19 bases between the two germline ends. The CDR3 runs 15 residues. Germline V gene data show CDR1 as SGHAT and CDR2 as FQNNGV. The CDR3 is CASSPGVGERAEAFF. In DNA form, the CDR3 reads TGTGCCAGCAGCCCGGGGGTCGGGGAGCGGGCTGAAGCTTTCTTT.

The V and J genes are TRBV19 and TRBJ1-1; D is unresolved. This CDR3 is 12 amino acids long. V was pared by 4 bases and J by 7 bases, with 10 bases between. CDR1 and CDR2 (germline): LNHDA, SQIVND (reference sequence). The CDR3 loop reads CASSTREGEAFF. DNA for the CDR3: TGTGCCAGTAGTACCCGGGAGGGTGAAGCTTTCTTT.

In its sample, this clone was seen a few times. The chain couples TRBV6-5 to TRBJ2-3, with 8 bases fitting TRBD2. Germline CDR1 and CDR2: MNHEY and SVGAGI. The CDR3 is made up of 15 amino acids. J gave up 5 bases and V 6 bases, and 10 bases lay outside the gene matches. The CDR3, as DNA: TGTGCCAGCAGAGCAGCGGGGGCGCTCCAAGATACGCAGTATTTT. Protein sequence: CASRAAGALQDTQYF.

This clone was observed once. The rearrangement uses TRBV7-9 and TRBJ1-6; 8 positions agree with TRBD1. V lost 2 bases to trimming and J lost 9 bases; unmatched junction nucleotides: 0. CDR3 length: 13 amino acids. Germline CDR1 and CDR2: SEHNR and FQNEAQ (reference sequence). The CDR3 DNA is TGTGCCAGCAGCTTAACAGGGGGTTCACCCCTCCACTTT. Protein product: CASSLTGGSPLHF.